Each of the 6 T cell receptor beta chains below was sequenced from the same sample in a study of cytomegalovirus exposure and HLA in healthy donors. PCR amplification relied on 60 Vbeta primers (plus 13 Jbeta primers). The repertoire was sequenced with immunoSEQ multiplex PCR; TCRdb's copy has only in-frame clones and lacks some. The sample yields about 52,000 clones, around 52% seen once. The source material was PBMCs. All receptors derive from a human donor in good health.

Only a few counts were recorded for this clone. This sequence joins TRBV5-1 and TRBJ1-1; D unresolved. Germline V lookup: CDR1 SGHRS, CDR2 YFSETQ. V was shortened by 5 bases and J by 0 bases, with 8 bases between the two germline ends. This CDR3 has 13 amino acids. CDR3 sequence reads: CASRREMNTEAFF. The CDR3 DNA sequence: TGCGCCAGCAGACGGGAGATGAACACTGAAGCTTTCTTT. The complete variable domain, with remaining parts taken from reference TRBV5-1 and TRBJ1-1, reads KAGVTQTPRYLIKTRGQQVTLSCSPISGHRSVSWYQQTPGQGLQFLFEYFSETQRNKGNFPGRFSGRQFSNSRSEMNVSTLELGDSALYLCASRREMNTEAFFGQGTRLTVV.

In DNA form, the CDR3 reads TGTGCCAGCAGCTTCGACAGGGGGCATCGAGAGCAGTACTTC. Protein: CASSFDRGHREQYF. This chain connects TRBV5-6 to TRBJ2-7; 10 bases fit TRBD1. This CDR3 region has 14 residues. The germline CDR1 and CDR2 sequences are SGHDT and YYEEEE. With 2 bases clipped from V and 7 bases from J, the junction kept 6 bases outside the gene matches.

The chain employs TRBV28 and TRBJ2-3; the D gene is possibly TRBD2 (6 bases). CDR3 length equals 16 residues. Germline V gives CDR1 MDHEN, CDR2 SYDVKM. V lost 5 bases and J 0 bases, leaving 15 bases between the germline ends. CDR3: CASSPAGPYSTDTQYF. DNA of the CDR3: TGTGCCAGCAGTCCCGCGGGACCCTACAGCACAGATACGCAGTATTTT.

This clone was seen a handful of times. The CDR3 DNA follows: TGTGCCAGCAGTATCGAGGGACTAGCGGGGACCTACGAGCAGTACTTC. Protein: CASSIEGLAGTYEQYF. The chain employs TRBV27 and TRBJ2-7, with 13 bases fitting TRBD2. Germline CDR1 is MNHEY and CDR2 is SMNVEV (reference sequence). The CDR3 contains 16 residues. The V gene end was trimmed by 5 bases and the J gene end by 2 bases; junction bases not matched to a gene: 6.

V usage is TRBV6-5 and J usage is TRBJ1-6, with 9 bases identical to TRBD1. CDR3 length equals 15 residues. V lost 5 bases to trimming and J lost 9 bases; unmatched junction nucleotides: 8. Germline assignment: CDR1 MNHEY and CDR2 SVGAGI. CDR3 residues: CASSRRDRDSSPLHF. The CDR3 DNA is TGTGCCAGCAGTAGGCGGGACAGGGACTCTTCACCCCTCCACTTT.

The J gene is TRBJ1-4, the V gene TRBV6-5; D is uncertain. This CDR3 has 14 residues. Germline-derived CDR1 and CDR2 are MNHEY and SVGAGI. V lost 2 bases and J 8 bases, leaving 12 bases between the germline ends. The CDR3 sequence is CASSYRGPKEKLFF. DNA of the CDR3: TGTGCCAGCAGTTACCGAGGGCCGAAAGAAAAACTGTTTTTT.